The rows below give T cell receptor beta chains drawn from one sample of a study of siplizumab effects on memory and regulatory T cells. Assay used: immunoSEQ multiplex PCR; TCRdb lists only in-frame clones, some missing. The profile shows 110,000 or so clones, about 92% of them singletons. The sequencing input was Tregs sorted from blood. These receptors were obtained from a human donor in good health. CDR3s include the opening cysteine and the closing phenylalanine or tryptophan. D genes are given only for firm matches. The size entry is marked missing in some rows and otherwise reads once, few, many or a size class.

clone_size: NA; d_call: NA; j_call: TRBJ2-2; v_call: TRBV7-9; cdr3_aa: CASSLESLRQSNTGELFF; cdr3_nt: TGTGCCAGCAGCTTAGAATCTTTAAGACAGTCGAACACCGGGGAGCTGTTTTTT
clone_size: NA; d_call: NA; j_call: TRBJ2-5; v_call: TRBV15; cdr3_aa: CATSRDPPPDKTQYF; cdr3_nt: TGTGCCACCAGCAGAGATCCTCCCCCGGATAAGACCCAGTACTTC
clone_size: NA; d_call: NA; j_call: TRBJ1-2; v_call: TRBV30; cdr3_aa: CAWIPDGGRDYGYTF; cdr3_nt: TGTGCCTGGATCCCCGACGGAGGGCGAGACTATGGCTACACCTTC
clone_size: NA; d_call: NA; j_call: TRBJ1-1; v_call: TRBV6-1; cdr3_aa: CASSGDMTVMNTEAFF; cdr3_nt: TGTGCCAGCAGTGGAGACATGACAGTTATGAACACTGAAGCTTTCTTT
clone_size: NA; d_call: NA; j_call: TRBJ2-3; v_call: TRBV2; cdr3_aa: CASRQSTDTQYF; cdr3_nt: TGTGCCAGCAGGCAGAGCACAGATACGCAGTATTTT
clone_size: NA; d_call: TRBD1; j_call: TRBJ1-1; v_call: TRBV18; cdr3_aa: CASSPGQGGDTEAFF; cdr3_nt: TGTGCCAGCTCACCAGGGCAGGGGGGAGACACTGAAGCTTTCTTT
clone_size: NA; d_call: NA; j_call: TRBJ2-1; v_call: TRBV7-2; cdr3_aa: CASSPAAYNEQFF; cdr3_nt: TGTGCCAGCAGCCCGGCGGCCTACAATGAGCAGTTCTTC
clone_size: NA; d_call: NA; j_call: TRBJ2-3; v_call: TRBV5-1; cdr3_aa: CASNPGGTDTQYF; cdr3_nt: TGCGCCAGCAACCCAGGGGGCACAGATACGCAGTATTTT
clone_size: NA; d_call: NA; j_call: TRBJ2-1; v_call: TRBV10-3; cdr3_aa: CAISLDVYNEQFF; cdr3_nt: TGTGCCATCAGTCTGGACGTTTACAATGAGCAGTTCTTC
clone_size: NA; d_call: TRBD1; j_call: TRBJ1-5; v_call: TRBV5-1; cdr3_aa: CASSLEGASNQPQHF; cdr3_nt: TGCGCCAGCAGCTTGGAGGGGGCGAGCAATCAGCCCCAGCATTTT
clone_size: NA; d_call: NA; j_call: TRBJ1-6; v_call: TRBV19; cdr3_aa: CASSIQAINSPLHF; cdr3_nt: TGTGCCAGTAGTATACAGGCTATTAATTCACCCCTCCACTTT
clone_size: NA; d_call: NA; j_call: TRBJ2-7; v_call: TRBV5-1; cdr3_aa: CASSLQGEEQYF; cdr3_nt: TGCGCCAGTAGTTTACAGGGTGAGGAGCAGTACTTC
clone_size: NA; d_call: NA; j_call: TRBJ1-2; v_call: TRBV5-1; cdr3_aa: CASSDDLNYGYTF; cdr3_nt: TGTGCCAGCAGCGATGACCTCAACTATGGCTACACCTTC
clone_size: NA; d_call: NA; j_call: TRBJ2-1; v_call: TRBV23-1; cdr3_aa: CASSQDEQFF; cdr3_nt: TGCGCCAGCAGTCAGGATGAGCAGTTCTTC
clone_size: NA; d_call: NA; j_call: TRBJ1-2; v_call: TRBV14; cdr3_aa: CASSQGYYGYTF; cdr3_nt: TGTGCCAGCAGCCAAGGGTACTATGGCTACACCTTC
clone_size: once; d_call: NA; j_call: TRBJ2-7; v_call: TRBV7-2; cdr3_aa: CASSLGGYPSEQYF; cdr3_nt: TGTGCCAGCAGCTTAGGCGGATACCCCAGCGAGCAGTACTTC
clone_size: NA; d_call: TRBD1; j_call: TRBJ2-7; v_call: TRBV10-3; cdr3_aa: CAIRTQGGSYEQYF; cdr3_nt: TGTGCCATCAGAACACAGGGGGGCTCCTACGAGCAGTACTTC
clone_size: NA; d_call: TRBD2; j_call: TRBJ2-7; v_call: TRBV19; cdr3_aa: CASSIKVGAGVLNEQYF; cdr3_nt: TGTGCCAGTAGTATAAAAGTGGGAGCGGGAGTATTGAACGAGCAGTACTTC
clone_size: NA; d_call: NA; j_call: TRBJ2-7; v_call: TRBV5-5; cdr3_aa: CASSLFGEHSYEQYF; cdr3_nt: TGTGCCAGCAGCTTATTTGGGGAGCACTCCTACGAGCAGTACTTC
clone_size: once; d_call: NA; j_call: TRBJ1-1; v_call: TRBV9; cdr3_aa: CASSTRQINTEAFF; cdr3_nt: TGTGCCAGCAGCACCCGACAGATTAACACTGAAGCTTTCTTT
clone_size: NA; d_call: NA; j_call: TRBJ2-3; v_call: TRBV18; cdr3_aa: CASSRTEIDTQYF; cdr3_nt: TGTGCCAGCTCCCGGACAGAAATAGATACGCAGTATTTT
clone_size: NA; d_call: TRBD2; j_call: TRBJ2-3; v_call: TRBV4-1; cdr3_aa: CASSQEKRGTTDTQYF; cdr3_nt: TGCGCCAGCAGCCAAGAAAAGCGGGGGACCACAGATACGCAGTATTTT
clone_size: NA; d_call: NA; j_call: TRBJ2-1; v_call: TRBV9; cdr3_aa: CASSVGAGGSGAYNEQFF; cdr3_nt: TGTGCCAGCAGCGTAGGGGCAGGGGGGAGCGGAGCCTACAATGAGCAGTTCTTC
clone_size: NA; d_call: NA; j_call: TRBJ1-2; v_call: TRBV6-5; cdr3_aa: CASSYSGGGYTF; cdr3_nt: TGTGCCAGCAGTTACTCTGGAGGAGGCTACACCTTC
clone_size: once; d_call: TRBD1; j_call: TRBJ2-2; v_call: TRBV27; cdr3_aa: CASSSNRGPGELFF; cdr3_nt: TGTGCCAGCAGTTCCAACAGGGGGCCCGGGGAGCTGTTTTTT
clone_size: NA; d_call: TRBD1; j_call: TRBJ1-5; v_call: TRBV19; cdr3_aa: CASSIDLQGPVRQHF; cdr3_nt: TGTGCCAGTAGTATAGATCTACAGGGGCCAGTACGCCAGCATTTT
clone_size: NA; d_call: TRBD2; j_call: TRBJ2-7; v_call: TRBV5-1; cdr3_aa: CASSILAGGLQEQYF; cdr3_nt: TGCGCCAGCAGCATCCTAGCGGGGGGGCTGCAAGAGCAGTACTTC
clone_size: few; d_call: NA; j_call: TRBJ1-3; v_call: TRBV5-1; cdr3_aa: CASSSDGNTIYF; cdr3_nt: TGCGCCAGCAGCTCAGATGGAAACACCATATATTTT
clone_size: NA; d_call: TRBD1; j_call: TRBJ1-2; v_call: TRBV5-6; cdr3_aa: CASSLGTGPTLRAYGYTF; cdr3_nt: TGTGCCAGCAGCTTGGGGACAGGGCCCACCCTTCGCGCCTATGGCTACACCTTC
clone_size: NA; d_call: NA; j_call: TRBJ1-1; v_call: TRBV12-5; cdr3_aa: CASGLSRYGRAFF; cdr3_nt: TGTGCTAGTGGTTTGTCGCGATACGGTAGAGCTTTCTTT
clone_size: NA; d_call: TRBD1; j_call: TRBJ1-2; v_call: TRBV6-5; cdr3_aa: CASRYTGQNYGYTF; cdr3_nt: TGTGCCAGCAGATATACGGGACAGAACTATGGCTACACCTTC
clone_size: NA; d_call: NA; j_call: TRBJ2-7; v_call: TRBV21-1; cdr3_aa: CASSKRAPRAYEQYF; cdr3_nt: TGTGCCAGCAGCAAAAGGGCACCGAGGGCCTACGAGCAGTACTTC
clone_size: NA; d_call: TRBD1; j_call: TRBJ2-7; v_call: TRBV7-2; cdr3_aa: CASSLIGTGTYEQYF; cdr3_nt: TGTGCCAGCAGCTTAATAGGGACAGGGACCTACGAGCAGTACTTC
clone_size: NA; d_call: TRBD2; j_call: TRBJ2-7; v_call: TRBV19; cdr3_aa: CASSDGGGRFYEQYF; cdr3_nt: TGTGCCAGTAGCGACGGCGGGGGGCGATTCTACGAGCAGTACTTC
clone_size: once; d_call: NA; j_call: TRBJ2-7; v_call: TRBV10-3; cdr3_aa: CAISGVGRYEQYF; cdr3_nt: TGTGCCATCAGTGGGGTAGGGCGATACGAGCAGTACTTC
clone_size: NA; d_call: NA; j_call: TRBJ1-2; v_call: TRBV29-1; cdr3_aa: CSAPTSPYYGYTF; cdr3_nt: TGCAGCGCACCCACCTCCCCTTACTATGGCTACACCTTC
clone_size: NA; d_call: NA; j_call: TRBJ1-1; v_call: TRBV15; cdr3_aa: CATSRGGIASNTEAFF; cdr3_nt: TGTGCCACCAGCAGAGGCGGGATTGCCTCGAACACTGAAGCTTTCTTT
clone_size: NA; d_call: NA; j_call: TRBJ2-7; v_call: TRBV6-1; cdr3_aa: CASSKLGTPFEQYF; cdr3_nt: TGTGCCAGCAGTAAGCTCGGGACGCCTTTCGAGCAGTACTTC
clone_size: NA; d_call: TRBD2; j_call: TRBJ2-1; v_call: TRBV27; cdr3_aa: CASSGGGSSYNEQFF; cdr3_nt: TGTGCCAGCAGTGGCGGGGGAAGCTCCTACAATGAGCAGTTCTTC
clone_size: NA; d_call: NA; j_call: TRBJ2-3; v_call: TRBV5-6; cdr3_aa: CASSWAGTDTQYF; cdr3_nt: TGTGCCAGCAGCTGGGCAGGCACAGATACGCAGTATTTT
clone_size: NA; d_call: TRBD1; j_call: TRBJ1-4; v_call: TRBV4-1; cdr3_aa: CASSRLDREWVFF; cdr3_nt: TGCGCCAGCAGCCGACTTGACAGGGAGTGGGTGTTTTTT
clone_size: NA; d_call: TRBD1; j_call: TRBJ2-7; v_call: TRBV5-1; cdr3_aa: CASSGGQGWTTQYF; cdr3_nt: TGCGCCAGCAGCGGGGGACAGGGGTGGACCACCCAGTACTTC
clone_size: NA; d_call: TRBD1; j_call: TRBJ1-2; v_call: TRBV27; cdr3_aa: CASRRPGTGLRGYGYTF; cdr3_nt: TGTGCCAGCAGGCGACCCGGGACAGGGCTTCGGGGCTATGGCTACACCTTC
clone_size: NA; d_call: NA; j_call: TRBJ1-1; v_call: TRBV18; cdr3_aa: CASSPTGTKNTEAFF; cdr3_nt: TGTGCCAGCTCACCTACCGGGACAAAAAACACTGAAGCTTTCTTT
clone_size: few; d_call: NA; j_call: TRBJ1-2; v_call: TRBV6-1; cdr3_aa: CASSEASRQVNYGYTF; cdr3_nt: TGTGCCAGCAGTGAAGCCTCACGACAGGTGAACTATGGCTACACCTTC
clone_size: NA; d_call: NA; j_call: TRBJ1-2; v_call: TRBV19; cdr3_aa: CASSIITARVKYRGYTF; cdr3_nt: TGTGCCAGTAGTATTATAACTGCCAGGGTGAAGTATCGAGGCTACACCTTC
clone_size: NA; d_call: TRBD1; j_call: TRBJ2-2; v_call: TRBV10-3; cdr3_aa: CAIRYREQGITGELFF; cdr3_nt: TGTGCCATCAGATACCGAGAACAGGGGATCACCGGGGAGCTGTTTTTT
clone_size: NA; d_call: NA; j_call: TRBJ2-7; v_call: TRBV27; cdr3_aa: CASSLDSRVSYEQYF; cdr3_nt: TGTGCCAGCAGCCTTGACAGTAGGGTCTCCTACGAGCAGTACTTC